The 3 T cell receptor beta chains below were found in one sample sequenced in a study of T cell responses to AZD1222 COVID-19 vaccine. Clones were sequenced by immunoSEQ multiplex PCR, and TCRdb holds only the in-frame ones, with some missing. The table has about 160,000 clones, 90% seen once. The sample here was peripheral blood, taken 28 days after the second AZD1222 dose. All receptors come from an adult who received the AZD1222 COVID-19 vaccine.

The rearrangement joins TRBV6-5 to TRBJ1-1; the match to TRBD1 covers 8 bases. The CDR3 totals 16 residues. The J segment lost 4 bases and the V segment lost 0 bases, leaving 7 bases of the junction unmatched. The germline CDR1 and CDR2 sequences are MNHEY and SVGAGI. This CDR3 is CASSYSQGAGVTEAFF. CDR3 nucleotides: TGTGCCAGCAGTTACTCCCAGGGGGCTGGAGTCACTGAAGCTTTCTTT.

The chain couples TRBV6-5 to TRBJ1-5; D is possibly TRBD1 (5 bases). This CDR3 has 14 residues. Between the trimmed V and J ends, which lost 7 bases and 3 bases, there was a span of 13 bases. Germline V lookup: CDR1 MNHEY, CDR2 SVGAGI. The DNA for the CDR3 is TGTGCCAGCATCCCCAGGGCATCCAATCAGCCCCAGCATTTT. This sequence encodes CASIPRASNQPQHF.

This chain joins TRBV20-1 and TRBJ1-5, with D maybe TRBD1 (6 bases). CDR1 and CDR2 from the germline V gene are DFQATT and SNEGSKA (reference sequence). V lost 3 bases and J lost 2, with 20 bases in between. The CDR3 has 17 amino acids. Written as DNA, the CDR3 is TGCAGTGCTAGTTCGGGACGCCAACACAGGGGCAATCAGCCCCAGCATTTT. This gives the protein CSASSGRQHRGNQPQHF.